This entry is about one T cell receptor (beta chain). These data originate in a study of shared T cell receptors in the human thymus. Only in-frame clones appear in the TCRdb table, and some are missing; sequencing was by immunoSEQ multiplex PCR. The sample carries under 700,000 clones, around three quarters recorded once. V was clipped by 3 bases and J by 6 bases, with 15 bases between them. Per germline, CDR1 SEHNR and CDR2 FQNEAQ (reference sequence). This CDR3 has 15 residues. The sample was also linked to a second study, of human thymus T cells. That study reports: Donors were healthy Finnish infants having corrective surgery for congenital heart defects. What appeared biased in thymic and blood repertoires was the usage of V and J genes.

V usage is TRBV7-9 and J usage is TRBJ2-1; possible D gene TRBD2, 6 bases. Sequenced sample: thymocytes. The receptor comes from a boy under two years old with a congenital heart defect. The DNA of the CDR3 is TGTGCCAGCAGCTTCTCGGGACTTACGGTCAATGAGCAGTTCTTC. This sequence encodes CASSFSGLTVNEQFF. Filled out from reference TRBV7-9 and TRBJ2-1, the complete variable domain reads DTGVSQNPRHKITKRGQNVTFRCDPISEHNRLYWYRQTLGQGPEFLTYFQNEAQLEKSRLLSDRFSAERPKGSFSTLEIQRTEQGDSAMYLCASSFSGLTVNEQFFGPGTRLTVL.